Included here is one T cell receptor beta chain sequence, with context. The record originates from a study of follicular helper T cells after annual influenza vaccination. Described time point: 2015-2016 season, 7 days after influenza vaccination. The table came from immunoSEQ multiplex PCR; TCRdb's copy has only in-frame clones and leaves some out. The table includes 2,000 or so clones, over 65% detected once. This CDR3 spans 16 amino acids. Trimming left V 1 base short and J 9 bases short, with 22 bases between. Germline CDR1 and CDR2: GTSNPN and SVGIG (reference sequence). The receptor was derived from an adult who received the influenza vaccine. Sequencing was performed on CXCR5+ CD38- circulating T follicular helper cells from blood, taken 7 days after influenza vaccination. The subset was: circulating Tfh, non-naive CD4+CXCR5+PD-1+ (ICOS+CD38+ or ICOS-CD38-). The chain links TRBV30 to TRBJ1-5; maybe TRBD1 (5 bases). CDR3 nucleotides: TGTGCCTGGAGTGACGGGGCAGGGATTGGGAGGTCGCCCCAGCATTTT. It is translated as CAWSDGAGIGRSPQHF.